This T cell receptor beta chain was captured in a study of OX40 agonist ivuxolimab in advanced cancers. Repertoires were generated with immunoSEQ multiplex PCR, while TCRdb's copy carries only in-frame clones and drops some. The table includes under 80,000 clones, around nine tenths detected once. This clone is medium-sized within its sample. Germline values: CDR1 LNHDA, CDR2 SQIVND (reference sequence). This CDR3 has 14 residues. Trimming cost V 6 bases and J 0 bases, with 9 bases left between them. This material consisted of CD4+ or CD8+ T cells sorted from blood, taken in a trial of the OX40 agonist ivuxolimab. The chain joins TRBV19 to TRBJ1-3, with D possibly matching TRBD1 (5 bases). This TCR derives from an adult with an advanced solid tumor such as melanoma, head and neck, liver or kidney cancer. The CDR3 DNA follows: TGTGCCAGTAGAGGGACCCACTCTGGAAACACCATATATTTT. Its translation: CASRGTHSGNTIYF.